What follows are 13 T cell receptor beta chains derived from one specimen sequenced in a study of early T cells in non-severe SARS-CoV-2 infection. TCRdb reanalysed the 5' RACE reads using MiXCR and keeps one entry per CDR3 protein. The sample carries fewer than 30,000 distinct CDR3 sequences, 3.5% to 5.5% recorded once. The specimen was whole blood. Receptors originate from an adult who was a healthcare worker with PCR-confirmed SARS-CoV-2 infection or an uninfected control (not recorded which).

This clonotype was detected many times. The chain is built from TRBV28 and TRBJ2-7, with TRBD1 identical over 9 bases. Germline assignment: CDR1 MDHEN and CDR2 SYDVKM. V lost 5 bases to trimming and J lost 2 bases; unmatched junction nucleotides: 4. The CDR3 extends over 14 amino acids. CDR3 sequence: CASSPGTGPYEQYF. The DNA of the CDR3 is TGTGCCAGCAGTCCCGGGACAGGGCCCTACGAGCAGTACTTC.

This clonotype was counted many times. The genes are TRBV7-9 and TRBJ2-7; no clear D gene. V lost 0 bases and J 8 bases, leaving 14 bases between the germline ends. CDR1 and CDR2 (germline): SEHNR, FQNEAQ (reference sequence). The CDR3 has 14 amino acids. The CDR3 sequence: CASSLASEVGKQYF. The CDR3 DNA reads as TGTGCCAGCAGCTTAGCGAGTGAGGTTGGGAAGCAGTACTTC. The variable domain in full, with the rest retrieved from reference TRBV7-9 and TRBJ2-7, is DTGVSQNPRHKITKRGQNVTFRCDPISEHNRLYWYRQTLGQGPEFLTYFQNEAQLEKSRLLSDRFSAERPKGSFSTLEIQRTEQGDSAMYLCASSLASEVGKQYFGPGTRLTVT.

This clonotype is medium-sized. CDR3 sequence reads: CASSYVDGDIQYF. The CDR3 region has the DNA TGTGCCAGCAGTTACGTGGATGGGGACATTCAGTACTTC. The chain has TRBV6-6 and TRBJ2-4; D unresolved. This CDR3 has 13 amino acids. V was cut by 2 bases and J by 8 bases, with 10 bases left in between. Germline V gives CDR1 MNHNY, CDR2 SVGAGI (reference sequence).

This clonotype was picked up a small number of times. The chain is built from TRBV4-2 and TRBJ2-1; D unclear. Trimming took off 0 bases at V and 0 bases at J, with 6 bases between the two ends. The CDR3 has 15 amino acids. Germline values: CDR1 LGHNA, CDR2 YNFKEQ. The CDR3 DNA is TGTGCCAGCAGCCAAGACTCCAGCTCCTACAATGAGCAGTTCTTC. The encoded protein is CASSQDSSSYNEQFF.

With regard to this clonotype: A read error may produce the germline difference seen at one junction end. The chain links TRBV6-6 to TRBJ1-1; the match to TRBD1 covers 8 bases. The CDR3 covers 15 residues. Germline assignment: CDR1 MNHNY and CDR2 SVGAGI (reference sequence). The DNA of the CDR3 is TGCGCCAGCAGTTACCTAGGACAGGGACCGACTGAAGCTTTCTTT. It is translated as CASSYLGQGPTEAFF.

This clonotype has ten or more counts. The chain recombines TRBV19 with TRBJ2-3, with unresolved D. The V and J ends lost 7 bases and 0 bases respectively, with 11 bases between them. Germline-derived CDR1 and CDR2 are LNHDA and SQIVND (reference sequence). The CDR3 loop spans 14 amino acids. The CDR3 bases are TGTGCCAGTAAAAGTGCTGCGAGCACAGATACGCAGTATTTT. Translating it yields CASKSAASTDTQYF.

This clonotype was seen more than once but under ten times. The genes are TRBV5-1 and TRBJ2-1, with D maybe TRBD2 (6 bases). This CDR3 is built from 17 residues. CDR1 is SGHRS, CDR2 YFSETQ, per germline. V gave up 0 bases and J gave up 0 bases, with 13 bases separating them. CDR3 in amino acids: CASSLGFSGGSYNEQFF. CDR3 sequence (DNA): TGCGCCAGCAGCTTGGGGTTTAGCGGCGGCTCCTACAATGAGCAGTTCTTC.

The chain carries TRBV18 and TRBJ1-3; 7 nucleotides match TRBD1. CDR1 KGHSH and CDR2 LQKENI come from the germline V gene. The CDR3 is made up of 16 amino acids. The ends lost 0 bases at V and 4 bases at J; junction bases unmatched: 6. Here the CDR3 DNA reads TGTGCCAGCTCACCACCATGGACAGGCTTCGGAAACACCATATATTTT. Translating gives CASSPPWTGFGNTIYF.

The sample holds many counts of this clonotype. The chain uses TRBV2 and TRBJ2-1, with TRBD1 matching 8 bases. The CDR3 contains 13 residues. Germline V gene data show CDR1 as SNHLY and CDR2 as FYNNEI. The ends lost 3 bases at V and 12 bases at J; junction bases unmatched: 7. CDR3 protein: CASSERAGQVQFF. In nucleotides, the CDR3 is TGTGCCAGCAGTGAGAGGGCGGGACAGGTGCAGTTCTTC.

In its sample, this clonotype was seen a few times. The chain links TRBV7-2 to TRBJ1-2; no firm D call. Per germline, CDR1 SGHTA and CDR2 FQGNSA. Trimming shortened V by 7 bases and J by 4 bases, and 22 bases separated the two germline ends. There are 16 residues in the CDR3. CDR3 in DNA: TGTGCCAGCACCCTCTCTTCGGCAAATATAATCTATGGCTACACCTTC. It encodes CASTLSSANIIYGYTF.

In this sample, this clonotype turned up many times. The chain links TRBV6-5 to TRBJ2-7, with TRBD1 matching 9 bases. Germline V lookup: CDR1 MNHEY, CDR2 SVGAGI. The CDR3 runs 15 residues. With 6 bases clipped from V and 3 bases from J, the junction kept 9 bases outside the gene matches. In DNA, the CDR3 is TGTGCCAGCAGGACAGGGACAGGGTCAAACTACGAGCAGTACTTC. Protein: CASRTGTGSNYEQYF.

This chain joins TRBV12-3 or TRBV12-4 and TRBJ1-1, with unresolved D. This CDR3 has 16 residues. V was clipped by 3 bases and J by 0 bases, with 14 bases between them. The CDR3, as DNA: TGTGCCAGCAGTTTTTGGTCGGCAGGCCTGAACACTGAAGCTTTCTTT. Protein sequence: CASSFWSAGLNTEAFF.

The table lists this clonotype with a few counts. This rearrangement joins TRBV7-9 to TRBJ2-5; 10 bases align to TRBD1. V was pared by 1 base and J by 5 bases, with 7 bases of the junction left unmatched. Per the germline V gene, CDR1 is SEHNR and CDR2 is FQNEAQ (reference sequence). The CDR3 consists of 16 residues. The CDR3 here is CASSLVGTGELETQYF. The CDR3 DNA sequence: TGTGCCAGCAGCTTAGTGGGGACAGGGGAGTTGGAGACCCAGTACTTC.